This record looks at one TCR beta chain sequence and its context. These data are taken from a study of blood T cell repertoires in COVID-19. For the study at large: The samples span acute and convalescent COVID-19 from the United States, Italy and Spain.

This CDR3 comprises 14 residues. Germline loops: CDR1 MNHEY, CDR2 SVGAGI. The junction had 5 bases not matched to a gene; V was cut back by 7 bases and J by 1 base. Only in-frame clones appear in the TCRdb table, and some are missing; sequencing was by immunoSEQ multiplex PCR. The sample carries 250,000 to 350,000 clones, 86% recorded once. The material sequenced was peripheral blood. This rearrangement joins TRBV6-5 to TRBJ1-2, with 8 bases identical to TRBD1. This receptor was taken from a woman aged 25-40 years with active or convalescent COVID-19. CDR3: CASTRTGFNYGYTF. The CDR3 DNA reads TGTGCCAGCACTAGGACAGGGTTTAACTATGGCTACACCTTC.